What follows are 29 T cell receptor beta chains derived from one specimen sequenced in a study of tumor and adjacent non-tumor tissue in lung cancer. A modified ARM-PCR protocol with three rounds of nested PCR amplified TCRbeta. TCRdb ran MiXCR on the multiplex PCR reads and lists one entry per CDR3 protein. The data show more than 85,000 distinct CDR3 sequences, around 57% seen once. No cell sorting was done before RNA was extracted from the tissue. The normal lung tissue was taken more than 3 cm from the tumor edge. Material: distant non-tumor lung tissue. These receptor sequences come from a man aged 55 to 70 with non-small cell lung cancer.

To note about this clonotype: The junction differs from germline at one of its ends, possibly a read error. The chain has TRBV12-3 or TRBV12-4 and TRBJ1-1, with D tentatively TRBD1 (5 bases). The length of the CDR3 is 15 residues. The chain's CDR3 is CASSLARGMNTEAYF. The CDR3 region has the DNA TGTGCCAGCAGTCTAGCCCGGGGCATGAACACTGAAGCTTACTTT.

About this clonotype itself: Just one base apart from a much larger clone, this may be a read error. The V call is TRBV6-5, the J call TRBJ2-3, with TRBD2 matching 8 bases. Germline values: CDR1 MNHEY, CDR2 SVGAGI. The CDR3 covers 15 residues. Trimming took 4 bases from V and 11 from J; bases not matched to a gene: 14. The CDR3 reads CASSSPAGAQRMQYF. The DNA of the CDR3 is TGTGCCAGCAGTTCACCAGCGGGAGCACAGAGAATGCAGTATTTT.

Turning to this clonotype: The conserved closing phenylalanine or tryptophan is absent in this CDR3, likely reflecting a read error. The J gene is TRBJ1-5, the V gene TRBV12-3 or TRBV12-4, with D possibly TRBD1 on 6 matching bases. This CDR3 comprises 13 residues. The V end was cut by 6 bases, the J end by 11 bases, with 17 bases between. The CDR3 region is CASRFRGNQSQHL. The CDR3 DNA reads as TGTGCCAGCAGATTCAGGGGCAACCAGTCCCAGCATCTT.

This sequence joins TRBV6-6 and TRBJ2-3; tentatively, D is TRBD1 (6 bases). The J call may not be correct, given that the DNA end is closer to TRBJ1-5. There are 17 residues in the CDR3. Germline CDR1 and CDR2: MNHNY and SVGAGI (reference sequence). The CDR3 is CANNYGEDSFCTDTQHF. For the CDR3, the DNA is TGTGCCAACAATTACGGGGAGGACAGTTTCTGCACAGATACGCAGCATTTT.

As for this clonotype: This could be a read error, since a much larger clone is one nucleotide away. This sequence joins TRBV20-1 and TRBJ2-5; TRBD2 matches 8 bases. Germline CDR1 is DFQATT and CDR2 is SNEGSKA (reference sequence). The CDR3 sequence is 14 residues long. The V gene end was trimmed by 3 bases and the J gene end by 6 bases; junction bases not matched to a gene: 9. The CDR3 is CSASPGGLRKTQYF. CDR3 bases: TGCAGTGCTAGCCCGGGAGGGCTAAGAAAGACCCAGTACTTC.

Concerning this clonotype itself: The junction departs from germline at one end; a sequencing error may be responsible. The gene calls are TRBV10-1 and TRBJ2-3, with D maybe TRBD1 (6 bases). This CDR3 is 15 amino acids long. Germline V gene lookup returns CDR1 WNHNN and CDR2 SYGVQD (reference sequence). CDR3: CASSENPRDTDMQYF. CDR3 nucleotide sequence: TGCGCCAGCAGTGAGAACCCAAGGGACACAGATATGCAGTATTTT.

This clonotype occurred many times. V gene TRBV20-1 combines with J gene TRBJ2-7; the D gene is possibly TRBD1 (6 bases). Germline V gene data show CDR1 as DFQATT and CDR2 as SNEGSKA (reference sequence). The V gene lost 5 bases and the J gene lost 5 bases, with 16 bases spanning the gap. This CDR3 has 13 amino acids. The CDR3 here is CSALGAGTNEQYF. The CDR3 DNA is TGCAGTGCTTTGGGGGCCGGGACCAACGAGCAGTACTTC.

The gene calls are TRBV29-1 and TRBJ2-1; TRBD1 might be the D (6 bases). CDR1 and CDR2 (germline): SQVTM, ANQGSEA. V was shortened by 5 bases and J by 9 bases, with 26 bases between the two germline ends. The length of the CDR3 is 16 residues. CDR3 residues: CSVNETTQGGLGEQFF. In nucleotides, the CDR3 is TGCAGCGTTAACGAGACCACACAGGGTGGCCTGGGTGAGCAGTTCTTC.

On this clonotype: No conserved phenylalanine or tryptophan is present at the end of the CDR3, so a read error is the likely explanation. The V gene is TRBV6-1, the J gene TRBJ1-2; 7 bases agree with TRBD1. Germline V gene data show CDR1 as MNHNS and CDR2 as SASEGT. This CDR3 contains 14 residues. CDR3 region: CASSEATGNYGYTI. CDR3 bases: TGTGCTAGCAGTGAAGCGACAGGGAACTATGGCTACACCATC.

This clonotype appeared many times. The chain carries TRBV6-1 and TRBJ1-6; D is uncertain. The CDR3 totals 15 residues. Germline V gene sequence: CDR1 MNHNS, CDR2 SASEGT. V was pared by 2 bases and J by 4 bases, with 9 bases between. This CDR3 is CASSEMAQYNSPLHF. In nucleotides, the CDR3 is TGTGCCAGCAGTGAAATGGCACAGTATAATTCACCCCTCCACTTT.

This clonotype was observed at least ten times. The chain uses TRBV4-3 and TRBJ2-3; 9 bases are shared with TRBD2. The trim removed 5 bases at V and 1 base at J, leaving 4 bases unmatched. CDR3 length: 15 residues. Germline V CDR1 and CDR2: LGHNA, YSLEER. The CDR3 DNA sequence: TGCGCCAGCAGCTGGGCTAGCGGGGGCACAGATACGCAGTATTTT. Translating gives CASSWASGGTDTQYF.

Note on this clonotype: This could be a read error, since a much larger clone is one nucleotide away. This sequence joins TRBV5-1 and TRBJ1-4; D not resolved. V lost 5 bases and J 1 base, leaving 9 bases between the germline ends. Germline CDR1 SGHRS, CDR2 YFSETQ. This CDR3 comprises 14 residues. The CDR3 DNA reads TGCGCCAGCAGAACTCGGGTAACTAATGAAAAACTGTTTTTT. It encodes CASRTRVTNEKLFF.

This clonotype was recorded at least ten times. This sequence joins TRBV7-3 and TRBJ2-1; TRBD1 is a possible D gene (7 bases). Germline lookup yields CDR1 SGHTA and CDR2 FQGTGA. This CDR3 is built from 17 residues. V shed 5 bases and J shed 2 bases, with 19 bases lying between them. The CDR3 bases are TGTGCCAGCAGCGATGCCGGCGGGACAGAAACCTACAATGAGCAGTTCTTC. This encodes CASSDAGGTETYNEQFF.

This clonotype was counted a few times. The germline gene is not matched at one end of the junction; a read error may be the cause. This chain joins TRBV11-2 and TRBJ2-3; D not resolved. The CDR3 has 15 residues. Germline CDR1 reads SGHAT; CDR2 reads FQNNGV. The CDR3 nucleotides are TGTGCCAACAGCTTAACCTCCCCGAACACAGATACGCGGTATTTT. Translation: CANSLTSPNTDTRYF.

The V call is TRBV24-1, the J call TRBJ2-5; D might be TRBD1 (5 bases). V was cut by 12 bases and J by 2 bases, with 15 bases left in between. The CDR3 has 13 amino acids. The germline V gene has CDR1 KGHDR and CDR2 SFDVKD. The CDR3 coding sequence is TGTGCCGCCACCCCAGGGCCACAAGAGACCCAGTACTTC. It encodes CAATPGPQETQYF.

With respect to this clonotype: The junction does not match germline at one end; this may be a read error. V usage is TRBV28 and J usage is TRBJ2-5; no clear D. The CDR3 is 11 amino acids. Looked up from germline, CDR1 is MDHEN and CDR2 is SYDVKM. The CDR3 here is CACSTEETQYF. DNA for the CDR3: TGTGCCTGCAGCACCGAGGAGACCCAGTACTTC.

A note on this clonotype: Its ends do not fully match the called genes, so a read error is possible. The chain employs TRBV6-6 and TRBJ1-3; no clear D. Looked up from germline, CDR1 is MNHNY and CDR2 is SVGAGI (reference sequence). The CDR3 spans 15 residues. CDR3 DNA sequence: TGTACCAGCAGTTACCTCACGGACTCTGGAAACATCATATATTTT. Encoded protein: CTSSYLTDSGNIIYF.

For this clonotype: A read error may be the cause here, since a much bigger clone is one base away. This likely comes from a read error, as the CDR3 has no conserved phenylalanine or tryptophan at its end. CDR3 loop: CASSLVGQNNEQFL. CDR3 coding DNA: TGTGCCAGCAGCTTGGTCGGGCAGAACAATGAGCAGTTCCTC. The rearrangement links TRBV5-4 to TRBJ2-1; D gene unclear. The CDR3 sequence is 14 residues long. Germline V CDR1 and CDR2: SGHNT, YYREEE (reference sequence). V lost 0 bases, J lost 5 bases, and 9 bases lay in between.

This clonotype was seen many times. CDR3: CASSQGAAYEQYF. The CDR3 coding sequence is TGTGCCAGCTCCCAGGGGGCGGCCTACGAGCAGTACTTC. This sequence joins TRBV7-3 and TRBJ2-7; 8 nucleotides match TRBD1. Germline loops: CDR1 SGHTA, CDR2 FQGTGA. This CDR3 is 13 amino acids long. V dropped 8 bases and J dropped 2; count of bases not matched to a gene: 5.

As regards this clonotype: A much larger clone lies one base from this, so it may be a read error. The chain employs TRBV7-9 and TRBJ2-7, with 7 bases matching TRBD2. This CDR3 has 16 amino acids. CDR1 SEHNR and CDR2 FQNEAQ come from the germline V gene (reference sequence). Losses at the gene ends were 0 bases for V and 5 bases for J; bases not matched to a gene: 10. The CDR3 DNA reads TGTGCCAGCAGCTTAGCGTGGGGGGGGTCAGGGAACGAGCAGTACTTC. This encodes CASSLAWGGSGNEQYF. Using reference TRBV7-9 and TRBJ2-7 for the parts outside the CDR3, the full variable domain is DTGVSQNPRHKITKRGQNVTFRCDPISEHNRLYWYRQTLGQGPEFLTYFQNEAQLEKSRLLSDRFSAERPKGSFSTLEIQRTEQGDSAMYLCASSLAWGGSGNEQYFGPGTRLTVT.

This chain links TRBV20-1 with TRBJ2-7; D is ambiguous. The V gene's germline CDR1 is DFQATT and CDR2 SNEGSKA (reference sequence). The CDR3 is 13 residues long. Trimming cost V 4 bases and J 3 bases, with 13 bases left between them. The CDR3 DNA sequence: TGCAGTGCTAAAGGCGGTCGTAACTACGAGCAGTACTTC. Protein product: CSAKGGRNYEQYF.

The chain carries TRBV29-1 and TRBJ2-2; tentatively, D is TRBD2 (5 bases). Germline V gene lookup returns CDR1 SQVTM and CDR2 ANQGSEA. V was cut by 7 bases and J by 1 base, with 16 bases left in between. The length of the CDR3 is 15 residues. CDR3: CSAAGGRENTGELFF. In DNA form, the CDR3 reads TGCAGCGCTGCGGGTGGCAGAGAGAACACCGGGGAGCTGTTTTTT.

This clonotype has a count of ten or more. The chain uses TRBV5-1 and TRBJ2-2; D gene unclear. The CDR3 covers 14 residues. Germline loops: CDR1 SGHRS, CDR2 YFSETQ. The V and J ends lost 2 bases and 7 bases respectively, with 12 bases between them. In nucleotides, the CDR3 is TGCGCCAGCAGCTTTTGGTCGACGGGCGGGGAGCTGTTTTTT. It encodes CASSFWSTGGELFF.

The rearrangement links TRBV11-3 to TRBJ2-1; the D gene is possibly TRBD2 (5 bases). Looked up from germline, CDR1 is SGHNT and CDR2 is YENEEA. Trimming took off 6 bases at V and 13 bases at J, with 19 bases between the two ends. The CDR3 consists of 13 residues. The DNA of the CDR3 is TGTGCCAGCAGTTCAGAGGTGGCTAGCTTCCAGTTCTTC. Protein sequence: CASSSEVASFQFF. Together with reference TRBV11-3 and TRBJ2-1, the CDR3 gives the full variable domain: EAGVVQSPRYKIIEKKQPVAFWCNPISGHNTLYWYLQNLGQGPELLIRYENEEAVDDSQLPKDRFSAERLKGVDSTLKIQPAELGDSAVYLCASSSEVASFQFFGPGTRLTVL.

Of note for this clonotype: One junction end does not reproduce the germline sequence, and a read error may be involved. The chain's CDR3 is CASSFLIPGTGDLFSEKLFF. The CDR3 DNA follows: TGTGCCAGCAGCTTCCTAATACCCGGGACAGGGGACCTTTTTAGTGAAAAACTATTTTTT. This rearrangement joins TRBV5-5 to TRBJ1-4, with 10 bases fitting TRBD1. This CDR3 has 20 amino acids. Germline V gives CDR1 SGHKS, CDR2 YYEKEE (reference sequence).

Notes on this clonotype: Because the CDR3 is missing its conserved closing phenylalanine or tryptophan, this is likely a read error. The DNA is left out, because the CDR3 cannot be placed on it with certainty; the CDR3 is given as TCRdb lists it. This rearrangement joins TRBV4-3 to TRBJ1-4. Counting both end residues, the CDR3 totals 16 amino acids. CDR1 and CDR2 from the germline V gene are LGHNA and YSLEER. This CDR3 is CASNQRPARDGEKLFL.

A word on this clonotype: Germline is not matched at one junction end, which may reflect a read error. V and J are TRBV6-2 or TRBV6-3 and TRBJ2-7; 9 bases align to TRBD2. Germline V gene lookup returns CDR1 MNHEY and CDR2 SVGEGT. This CDR3 region has 13 residues. The CDR3: CACRSSGRYEQYF. The CDR3 DNA is TGTGCCTGCAGGTCCAGCGGGAGGTACGAGCAGTACTTC.

The chain employs TRBV12-3 or TRBV12-4 and TRBJ2-3, with 7 bases matching TRBD1. The CDR3 loop spans 14 amino acids. CDR3: CGRSTGSRADTQYF. In nucleotides, the CDR3 is TGTGGCAGATCGACAGGGTCTAGGGCAGATACGCAGTATTTT.

Notes on this clonotype: One end of the junction varies from germline; a read error may be responsible. Here the CDR3 reads CASRRASGSSYERYF. The CDR3, as DNA: TGTGCTAGTAGGAGGGCGAGCGGTAGCTCCTACGAGCGGTACTTC. The chain combines TRBV11-3 with TRBJ2-7, with D possibly matching TRBD2 (6 bases). There are 15 residues in the CDR3. Germline assignment: CDR1 SGHNT and CDR2 YENEEA.